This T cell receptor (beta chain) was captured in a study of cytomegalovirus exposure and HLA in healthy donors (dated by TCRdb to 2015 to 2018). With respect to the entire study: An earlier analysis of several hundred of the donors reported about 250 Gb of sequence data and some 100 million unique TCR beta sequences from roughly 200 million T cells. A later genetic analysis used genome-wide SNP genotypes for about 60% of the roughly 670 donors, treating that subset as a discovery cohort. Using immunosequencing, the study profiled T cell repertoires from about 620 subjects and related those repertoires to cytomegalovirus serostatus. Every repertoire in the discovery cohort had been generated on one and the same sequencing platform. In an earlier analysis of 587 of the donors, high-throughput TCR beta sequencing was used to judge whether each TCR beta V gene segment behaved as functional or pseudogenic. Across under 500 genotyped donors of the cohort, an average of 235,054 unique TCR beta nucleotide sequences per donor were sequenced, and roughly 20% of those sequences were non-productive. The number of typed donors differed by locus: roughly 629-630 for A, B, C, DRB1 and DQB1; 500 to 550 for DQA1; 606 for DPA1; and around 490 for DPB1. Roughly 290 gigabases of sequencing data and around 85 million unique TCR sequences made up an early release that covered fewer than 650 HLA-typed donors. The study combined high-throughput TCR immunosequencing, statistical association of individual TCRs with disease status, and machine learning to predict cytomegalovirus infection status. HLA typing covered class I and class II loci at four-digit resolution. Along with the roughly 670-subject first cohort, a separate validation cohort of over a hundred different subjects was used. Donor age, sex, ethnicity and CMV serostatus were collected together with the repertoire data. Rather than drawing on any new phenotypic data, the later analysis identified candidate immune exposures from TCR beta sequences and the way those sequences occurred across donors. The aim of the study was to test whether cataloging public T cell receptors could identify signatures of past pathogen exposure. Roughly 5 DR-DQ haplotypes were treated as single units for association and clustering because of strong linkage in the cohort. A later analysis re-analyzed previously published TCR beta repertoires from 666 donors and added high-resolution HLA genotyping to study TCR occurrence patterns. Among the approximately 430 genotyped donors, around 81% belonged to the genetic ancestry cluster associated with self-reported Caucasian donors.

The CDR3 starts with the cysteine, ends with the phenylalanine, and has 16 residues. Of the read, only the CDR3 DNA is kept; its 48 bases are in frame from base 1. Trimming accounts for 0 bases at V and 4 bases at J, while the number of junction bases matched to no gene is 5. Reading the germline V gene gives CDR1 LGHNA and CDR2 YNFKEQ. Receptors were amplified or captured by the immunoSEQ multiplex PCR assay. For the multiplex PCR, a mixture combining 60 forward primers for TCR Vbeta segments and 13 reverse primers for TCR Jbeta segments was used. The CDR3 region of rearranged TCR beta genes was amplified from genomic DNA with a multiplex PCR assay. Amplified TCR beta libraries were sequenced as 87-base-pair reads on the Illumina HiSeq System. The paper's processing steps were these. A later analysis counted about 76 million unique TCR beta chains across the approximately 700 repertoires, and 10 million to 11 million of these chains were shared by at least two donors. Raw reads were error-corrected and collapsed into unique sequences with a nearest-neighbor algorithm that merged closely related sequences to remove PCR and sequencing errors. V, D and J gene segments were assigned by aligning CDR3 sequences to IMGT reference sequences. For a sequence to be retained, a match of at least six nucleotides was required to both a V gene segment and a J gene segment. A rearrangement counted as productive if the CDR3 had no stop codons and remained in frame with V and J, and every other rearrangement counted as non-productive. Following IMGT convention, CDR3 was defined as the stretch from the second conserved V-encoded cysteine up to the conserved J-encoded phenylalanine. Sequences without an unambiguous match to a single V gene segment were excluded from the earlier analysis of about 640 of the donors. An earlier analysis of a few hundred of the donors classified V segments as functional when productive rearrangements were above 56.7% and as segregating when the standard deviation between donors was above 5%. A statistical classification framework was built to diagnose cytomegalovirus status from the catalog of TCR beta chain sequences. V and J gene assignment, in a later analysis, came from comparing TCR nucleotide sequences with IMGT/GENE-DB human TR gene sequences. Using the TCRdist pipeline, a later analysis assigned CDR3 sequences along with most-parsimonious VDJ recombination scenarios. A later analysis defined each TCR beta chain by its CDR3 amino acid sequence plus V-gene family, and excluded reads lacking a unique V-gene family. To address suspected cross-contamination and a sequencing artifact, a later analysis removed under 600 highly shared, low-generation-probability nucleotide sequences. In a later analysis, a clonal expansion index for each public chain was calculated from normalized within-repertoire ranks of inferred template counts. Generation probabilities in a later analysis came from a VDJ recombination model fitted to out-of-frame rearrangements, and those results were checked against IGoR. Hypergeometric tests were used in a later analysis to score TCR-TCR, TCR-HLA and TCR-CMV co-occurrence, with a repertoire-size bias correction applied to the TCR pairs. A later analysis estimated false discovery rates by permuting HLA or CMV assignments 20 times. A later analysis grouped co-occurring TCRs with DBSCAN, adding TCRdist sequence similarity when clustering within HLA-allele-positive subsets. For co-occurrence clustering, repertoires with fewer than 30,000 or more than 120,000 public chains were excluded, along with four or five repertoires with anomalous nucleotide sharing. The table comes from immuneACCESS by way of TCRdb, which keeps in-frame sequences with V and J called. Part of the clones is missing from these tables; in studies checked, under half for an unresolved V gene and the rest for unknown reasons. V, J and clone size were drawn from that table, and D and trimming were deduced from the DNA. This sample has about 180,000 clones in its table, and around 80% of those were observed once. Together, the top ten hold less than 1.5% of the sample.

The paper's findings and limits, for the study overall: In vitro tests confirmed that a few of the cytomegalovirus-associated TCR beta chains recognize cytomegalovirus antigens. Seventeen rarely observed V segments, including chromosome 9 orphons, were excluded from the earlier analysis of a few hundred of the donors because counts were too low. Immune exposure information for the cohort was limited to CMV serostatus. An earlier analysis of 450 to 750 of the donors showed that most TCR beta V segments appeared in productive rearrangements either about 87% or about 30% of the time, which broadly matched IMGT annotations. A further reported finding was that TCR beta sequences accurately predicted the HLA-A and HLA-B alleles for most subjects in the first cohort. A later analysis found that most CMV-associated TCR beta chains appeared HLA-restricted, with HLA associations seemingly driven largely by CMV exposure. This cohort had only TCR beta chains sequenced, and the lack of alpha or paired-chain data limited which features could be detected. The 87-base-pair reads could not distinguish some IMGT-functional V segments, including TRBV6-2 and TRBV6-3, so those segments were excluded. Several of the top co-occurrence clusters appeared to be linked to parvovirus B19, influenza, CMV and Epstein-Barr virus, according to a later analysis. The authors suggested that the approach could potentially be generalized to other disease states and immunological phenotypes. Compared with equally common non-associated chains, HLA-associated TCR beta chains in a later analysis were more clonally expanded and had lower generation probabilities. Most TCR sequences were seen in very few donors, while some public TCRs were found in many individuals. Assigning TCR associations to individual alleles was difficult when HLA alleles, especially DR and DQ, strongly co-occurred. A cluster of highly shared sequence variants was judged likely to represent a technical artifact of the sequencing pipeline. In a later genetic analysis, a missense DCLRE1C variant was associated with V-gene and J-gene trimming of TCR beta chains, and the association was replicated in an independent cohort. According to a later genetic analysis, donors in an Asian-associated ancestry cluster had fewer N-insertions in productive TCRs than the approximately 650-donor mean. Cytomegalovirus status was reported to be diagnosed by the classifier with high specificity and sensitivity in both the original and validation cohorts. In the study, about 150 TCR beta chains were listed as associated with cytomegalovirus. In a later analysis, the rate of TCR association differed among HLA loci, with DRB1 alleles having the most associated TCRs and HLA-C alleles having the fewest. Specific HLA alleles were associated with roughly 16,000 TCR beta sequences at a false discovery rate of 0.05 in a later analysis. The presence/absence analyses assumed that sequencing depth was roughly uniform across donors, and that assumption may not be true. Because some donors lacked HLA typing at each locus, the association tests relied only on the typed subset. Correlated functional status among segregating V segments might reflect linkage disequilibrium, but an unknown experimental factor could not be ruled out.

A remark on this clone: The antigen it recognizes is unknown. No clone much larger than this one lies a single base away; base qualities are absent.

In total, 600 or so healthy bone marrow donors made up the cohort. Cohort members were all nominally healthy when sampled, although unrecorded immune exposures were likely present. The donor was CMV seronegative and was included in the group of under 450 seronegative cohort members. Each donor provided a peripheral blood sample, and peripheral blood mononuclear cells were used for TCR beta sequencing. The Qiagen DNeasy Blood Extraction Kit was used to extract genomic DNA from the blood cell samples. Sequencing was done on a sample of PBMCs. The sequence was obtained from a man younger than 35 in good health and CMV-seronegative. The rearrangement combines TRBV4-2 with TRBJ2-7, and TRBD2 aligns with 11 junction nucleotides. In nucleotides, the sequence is TGTGCCAGCAGCCAAGATTTGGCTAGCGGGAGGTACGAGCAGTACTTC. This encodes CASSQDLASGRYEQYF.